A single sample gave rise to the 24 T cell receptor beta chains below, sequenced in a study of blood T cells in healthy people across ages. Together with a sample-barcoded 5' primer, a J-beta primer mix was included in a second PCR lasting roughly 6 to 12 cycles. TCRdb processed the 5' RACE reads anew with MiXCR; each CDR3 protein has one entry. The repertoire includes 590,000 or so distinct CDR3 sequences, approximately 30% of them detected once, and around 16% sits in the top ten. Sequencing was carried out using blood. The receptors were sampled from a woman older than 75 in good health.

This clonotype was observed a single time. The V call is TRBV12-5, the J call TRBJ1-2, with D hard to call. The length of the CDR3 is 12 residues. Germline CDR1 LGHNT, CDR2 FRNRAP. The V and J ends lost 4 bases and 2 bases respectively, with 5 bases between them. The CDR3 coding sequence is TGTGCTAGTGGTTCACACAACTATGGCTACACCTTC. Its protein product is CASGSHNYGYTF. Combining the CDR3 with reference TRBV12-5 and TRBJ1-2 gives the whole variable domain DARVTQTPRHKVTEMGQEVTMRCQPILGHNTVFWYRQTMMQGLELLAYFRNRAPLDDSGMPKDRFSAEMPDATLATLKIQPSEPRDSAVYFCASGSHNYGYTFGSGTRLTVV.

This clonotype was observed many times. This chain joins TRBV6-1 and TRBJ1-2, with D maybe TRBD1 (6 bases). The CDR3 has 13 residues. Trimming took 0 bases from V and 7 from J, leaving 9 bases between them. Germline loops: CDR1 MNHNS, CDR2 SASEGT. The CDR3 sequence: CASSEAGGRGYTF. CDR3 nucleotides: TGTGCCAGCAGTGAAGCAGGGGGTCGTGGCTACACCTTC.

Ten or more counts support this clonotype. This rearrangement joins TRBV30 to TRBJ2-1, with TRBD1 matching over 9 bases. V was pared by 4 bases and J by 8 bases, with 9 bases of the junction left unmatched. CDR1 and CDR2 (germline): GTSNPN, SVGIG (reference sequence). This CDR3 spans 14 amino acids. CDR3 nucleotide sequence: TGTGCCTGGAATCCGGGACAGGGACACCATGAGCAGTTCTTC. This codes for CAWNPGQGHHEQFF.

This clonotype has a handful of counts. The chain carries TRBV5-1 and TRBJ1-1; no clear D. The germline V gene encodes CDR1 SGHRS and CDR2 YFSETQ. V lost 7 bases and J 4 bases, leaving 14 bases between the germline ends. The CDR3 consists of 13 residues. DNA for the CDR3: TGCGCCAGCGCCCTACAAATCTTCACTGAAGCTTTCTTT. This encodes CASALQIFTEAFF.

This clonotype was counted many times. This rearrangement joins TRBV20-1 to TRBJ1-1, with D possibly TRBD1 on 5 matching bases. V gave up 1 base and J gave up 2 bases, with 14 bases separating them. This CDR3 spans 15 amino acids. CDR1 DFQATT and CDR2 SNEGSKA come from the germline V gene (reference sequence). CDR3 nucleotides: TGCAGTGCTAGAGTCGGGGACCAGAGAAACACTGAAGCTTTCTTT. Encoded protein: CSARVGDQRNTEAFF.

This clonotype appeared many times. This chain joins TRBV13 and TRBJ1-2; D is possibly TRBD1 (5 bases). V lost 5 bases, J lost 6 bases, and 22 bases lay in between. The germline V gene has CDR1 PRHDT and CDR2 FYEKMQ (reference sequence). The CDR3 length is 16 residues. As DNA, the CDR3 is TGTGCCAGCAGCCTAGACCGGGACGTTCGGTTGGATGGCTACACCTTC. As protein: CASSLDRDVRLDGYTF.

V usage is TRBV6-2 or TRBV6-3 and J usage is TRBJ1-4; D not certain. Between the trimmed V and J ends, which lost 2 bases and 0 bases, there was a span of 10 bases. This CDR3 is 16 amino acids long. Germline V gene sequence: CDR1 MNHEY, CDR2 SVGEGT. The DNA of the CDR3 is TGTGCCAGCAGTTACGGCCAGTCGGCAACTAATGAAAAACTGTTTTTT. This sequence encodes CASSYGQSATNEKLFF.

This chain uses TRBV3-1 with TRBJ1-6, with TRBD1 identical over 8 bases. The CDR3 totals 18 residues. Germline trimming cut 0 bases from V and 9 bases from J; bases unmatched to any gene: 13. Germline V gene sequence: CDR1 LGHDT, CDR2 YNNKEL (reference sequence). CDR3 region: CASSQDWGGQGGGSPLHF. CDR3 sequence (DNA): TGTGCCAGCAGCCAAGATTGGGGTGGACAGGGAGGTGGTTCACCCCTCCACTTT.

The table lists this clonotype with many counts. The gene calls are TRBV7-3 and TRBJ2-5, with D maybe TRBD2 (8 bases). V dropped 5 bases and J dropped 2 bases, with 15 bases sitting between them. The CDR3 runs 15 residues. Germline assignment: CDR1 SGHTA and CDR2 FQGTGA. The CDR3 spells CASSRGGTEQETQYF. The CDR3 coding sequence is TGTGCCAGCAGCCGGGGGGGGACAGAACAAGAGACCCAGTACTTC.

As DNA, the CDR3 is TGCAGTGCGCTACAGGGTCAGGGCTACACCTTC. This encodes CSALQGQGYTF. The chain recombines TRBV20-1 with TRBJ1-2; D is perhaps TRBD1 (6 bases). The CDR3 has 11 residues. Trimming took 6 bases from V and 8 from J, leaving 13 bases between them. CDR1 is DFQATT, CDR2 SNEGSKA, per germline (reference sequence).

This clonotype was detected many times. The rearrangement uses TRBV27 and TRBJ2-1, with 10 bases fitting TRBD2. There are 16 residues in the CDR3. V shed 10 bases and J 7 bases; nucleotides not matched to a gene: 16. Germline values: CDR1 MNHEY, CDR2 SMNVEV (reference sequence). CDR3: CAIFTAGGIDWNEQFF. CDR3 nucleotide sequence: TGTGCCATCTTTACAGCGGGGGGGATTGATTGGAATGAGCAGTTCTTC.

This clonotype was detected only a few times. A clone one base away is much larger, so this may be a read error. The V call is TRBV5-1, the J call TRBJ2-4; possibly TRBD1 or TRBD2 for D (6 bases each). Between the trimmed V and J ends, which lost 10 bases and 13 bases, there was a span of 27 bases. CDR1 and CDR2 (germline): SGHRS, YFSETQ. This CDR3 spans 14 amino acids. CDR3: CAGSLTGSPGEQYF. CDR3 nucleotides: TGCGCCGGCTCACTAACAGGGTCCCCGGGGGAGCAGTACTTC. Combining the CDR3 with reference TRBV5-1 and TRBJ2-4 gives the whole variable domain KAGVTQTPRYLIKTRGQQVTLSCSPISGHRSVSWYQQTPGQGLQFLFEYFSETQRNKGNFPGRFSGRQFSNSRSEMNVSTLELGDSALYLCAGSLTGSPGEQYFGAGTRLSVL.

The V gene is TRBV6-1, the J gene TRBJ2-1; tentatively, D is TRBD1 (6 bases). CDR3 length: 14 residues. CDR1 is MNHNS and CDR2 is SASEGT in the germline V gene. Trimming stripped 8 bases from V and 7 bases from J, with 18 bases between. The CDR3 loop reads CASASQGHRNEQFF. In DNA, the CDR3 is TGTGCCAGCGCGTCCCAGGGGCATAGGAATGAGCAGTTCTTC.

This rearrangement joins TRBV20-1 to TRBJ1-3; no reliable D call. Germline V gene lookup returns CDR1 DFQATT and CDR2 SNEGSKA (reference sequence). The V end lost 0 bases, the J end lost 10 bases, and 13 bases lay between the germline ends. The CDR3 has 13 residues. This CDR3 is CSARDLEAGTIYF. The CDR3 nucleotides read TGCAGTGCTAGAGATCTCGAGGCGGGGACCATATATTTT.

The chain has TRBV29-1 and TRBJ2-7; 7 nucleotides agree with TRBD1. The junction had 16 bases not matched to a gene; V was cut back by 2 bases and J by 6 bases. The CDR3 runs 16 residues. Germline-derived CDR1 and CDR2 are SQVTM and ANQGSEA. The CDR3 sequence: CSVETSLQGRTGEQYF. The CDR3 DNA reads TGCAGCGTTGAAACCTCTTTACAGGGGCGTACGGGCGAGCAGTACTTC.

In regard to this clonotype: Being one base from a much bigger clone, this may be a read error. The chain employs TRBV7-2 and TRBJ2-5, with 7 bases fitting TRBD2. CDR1 and CDR2 from the germline V gene are SGHTA and FQGNSA. There are 17 residues in the CDR3. J gave up 9 bases and V 1 base, and 17 bases lay outside the gene matches. For the CDR3, the DNA is TGTGCCAGCAGCTTAGGGTCCAGCGGGGTGAGATGGGAGGCCCAGTACTTC. It specifies CASSLGSSGVRWEAQYF. Based on the CDR3 plus reference TRBV7-2 and TRBJ2-5, the full variable domain is GAGVSQSPSNKVTEKGKDVELRCDPISGHTALYWYRQSLGQGLEFLIYFQGNSAPDKSGLPSDRFSAERTGGSVSTLTIQRTQQEDSAVYLCASSLGSSGVRWEAQYFGPGTRLLVL.

This clonotype was seen a few times. V is TRBV3-1 and J is TRBJ2-5, with 16 bases aligning to TRBD2. The CDR3 length is 20 residues. V dropped 1 base and J dropped 11; count of bases not matched to a gene: 19. Germline V gene sequence: CDR1 LGHDT, CDR2 YNNKEL (reference sequence). CDR3 coding DNA: TGTGCCAGCAGCCAAGCCCCGGGACTAGCGGGGGGGCCAATCCTCAATGAGCAGTACTTC. Amino acids: CASSQAPGLAGGPILNEQYF.

Turning to this clonotype: One base away lies a much larger clone, so this may be a sequencing read error. CDR3 coding DNA: TGTGCCAGCAGCCCCTGGGGGGGGGCGGACAATGAGCAGTACTTC. Protein sequence: CASSPWGGADNEQYF. This chain joins TRBV7-9 and TRBJ2-1; tentatively, D is TRBD2 (7 bases). The DNA end is a closer match to TRBJ2-7, so the J assignment may be wrong. The length of the CDR3 is 15 residues. CDR1 and CDR2 (germline): SEHNR, FQNEAQ (reference sequence).

The sample holds many counts of this clonotype. This chain joins TRBV10-3 and TRBJ1-4; D call uncertain. V was pared by 4 bases and J by 5 bases, with 8 bases between. The CDR3 totals 13 residues. Germline CDR1 and CDR2: ENHRY and SYGVKD. The DNA for the CDR3 is TGTGCCATCAGTGCCAGGCTCAATGAAAAACTGTTTTTT. It translates to CAISARLNEKLFF.

To note about this clonotype: Germline is not matched at one junction end, which may reflect a read error. The V and J genes are TRBV5-1 and TRBJ1-1, with D possibly TRBD1 on 5 matching bases. This CDR3 has 14 amino acids. CDR1 is SGHRS, CDR2 YFSETQ, per germline. For the CDR3, the DNA is TGCGCCAGCAGCTTGGGACAGTGGAACGCTGAAGCTTTCTTT. Amino acid sequence: CASSLGQWNAEAFF.

This clonotype has at least ten counts. CDR3 bases: TGTGCTAGTGGTTTGGCCGTACTAGCGGGGGGGTCCAATGAGCAGTTCTTC. Amino acid sequence: CASGLAVLAGGSNEQFF. The chain combines TRBV12-5 with TRBJ2-1, with 13 bases matching TRBD2. Losses at the gene ends were 1 base for V and 6 bases for J; bases not matched to a gene: 6. The length of the CDR3 is 17 residues. Per the germline V gene, CDR1 is LGHNT and CDR2 is FRNRAP.

The chain links TRBV7-3 to TRBJ2-4; either TRBD1 or TRBD2 may supply D (5 bases each). V lost 5 bases, J lost 13 bases, and 24 bases lay in between. The germline gives CDR1 SGHTA, CDR2 FQGTGA. CDR3 length: 15 amino acids. The CDR3 is CASSPTGGQGGGQYF. As DNA, the CDR3 is TGTGCCAGCAGCCCCACAGGTGGGCAAGGCGGCGGGCAGTACTTC.

This clonotype was detected many times. The junction departs from germline at one end; a sequencing error may be responsible. This chain links TRBV20-1 with TRBJ2-6; tentative D call: TRBD1 (5 bases). The CDR3 is 12 amino acids. Germline V gene data show CDR1 as DFQATT and CDR2 as SNEGSKA (reference sequence). The CDR3 is CSAFSGANVPTF. CDR3 in DNA: TGTAGTGCCTTTTCTGGGGCCAACGTCCCGACTTTC.

This clonotype was observed at least ten times. The chain combines TRBV28 with TRBJ1-1; D may be TRBD1 (5 bases). Germline values: CDR1 MDHEN, CDR2 SYDVKM. The CDR3 spans 14 residues. Between the trimmed V and J ends, which lost 4 bases and 1 base, there was a span of 10 bases. The CDR3 sequence is CASSSPGQNTEAFF. DNA for the CDR3: TGTGCCAGCAGTTCCCCAGGACAGAACACTGAAGCTTTCTTT.